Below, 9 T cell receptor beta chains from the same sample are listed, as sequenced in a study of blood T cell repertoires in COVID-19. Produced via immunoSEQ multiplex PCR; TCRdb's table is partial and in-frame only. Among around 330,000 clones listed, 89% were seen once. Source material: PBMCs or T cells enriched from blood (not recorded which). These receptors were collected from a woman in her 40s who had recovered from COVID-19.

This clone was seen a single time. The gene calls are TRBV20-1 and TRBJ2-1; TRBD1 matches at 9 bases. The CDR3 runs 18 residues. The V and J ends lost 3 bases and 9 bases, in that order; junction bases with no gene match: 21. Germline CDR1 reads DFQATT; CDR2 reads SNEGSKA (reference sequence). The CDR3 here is CSASRGFEWGQGEGEQFF. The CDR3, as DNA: TGCAGTGCTAGTAGGGGGTTTGAGTGGGGACAGGGTGAGGGTGAGCAGTTCTTC.

The chain's CDR3 is CASSVGVSGGATDTQYF. CDR3 nucleotide sequence: TGTGCCAGCAGCGTAGGGGTTAGCGGGGGGGCAACAGATACGCAGTATTTT. The V gene is TRBV9, the J gene TRBJ2-3, with 11 nucleotides matching TRBD2. The CDR3 is made up of 17 amino acids. CDR1 is SGDLS and CDR2 is YYNGEE in the germline V gene. The junction had 6 bases not matched to a gene; V was cut back by 0 bases and J by 3 bases.

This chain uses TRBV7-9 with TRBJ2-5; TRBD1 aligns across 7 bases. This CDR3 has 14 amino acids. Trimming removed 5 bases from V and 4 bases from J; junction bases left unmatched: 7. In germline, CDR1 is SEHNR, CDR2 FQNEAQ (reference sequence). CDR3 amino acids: CASSPQGKRETQYF. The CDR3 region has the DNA TGTGCCAGCAGCCCACAGGGGAAGCGAGAGACCCAGTACTTC. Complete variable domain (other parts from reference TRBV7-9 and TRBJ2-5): DTGVSQNPRHKITKRGQNVTFRCDPISEHNRLYWYRQTLGQGPEFLTYFQNEAQLEKSRLLSDRFSAERPKGSFSTLEIQRTEQGDSAMYLCASSPQGKRETQYFGPGTRLLVL.

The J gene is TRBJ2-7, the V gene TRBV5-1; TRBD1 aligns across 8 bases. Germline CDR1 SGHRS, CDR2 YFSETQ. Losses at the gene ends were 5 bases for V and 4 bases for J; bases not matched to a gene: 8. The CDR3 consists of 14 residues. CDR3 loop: CASSYDRGHYEQYF. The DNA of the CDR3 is TGCGCCAGCAGTTATGACAGGGGCCATTACGAGCAGTACTTC.

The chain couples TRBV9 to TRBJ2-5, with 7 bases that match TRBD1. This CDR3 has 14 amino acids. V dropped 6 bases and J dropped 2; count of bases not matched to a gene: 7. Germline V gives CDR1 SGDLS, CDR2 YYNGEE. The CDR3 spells CASNRDSKQETQYF. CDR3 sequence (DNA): TGTGCCAGCAACCGGGACAGCAAACAAGAGACCCAGTACTTC.

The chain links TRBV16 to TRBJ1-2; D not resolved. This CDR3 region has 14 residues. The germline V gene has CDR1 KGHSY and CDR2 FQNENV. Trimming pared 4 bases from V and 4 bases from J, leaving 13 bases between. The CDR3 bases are TGTGCCAGCAGCCGTGGTTTTACAGTCTATGGCTACACCTTC. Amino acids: CASSRGFTVYGYTF. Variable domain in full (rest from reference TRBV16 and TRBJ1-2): GEEVAQTPKHLVRGEGQKAKLYCAPIKGHSYVFWYQQVLKNEFKFLISFQNENVFDETGMPKERFSAKCLPNSPCSLEIQATKLEDSAVYFCASSRGFTVYGYTFGSGTRLTVV.

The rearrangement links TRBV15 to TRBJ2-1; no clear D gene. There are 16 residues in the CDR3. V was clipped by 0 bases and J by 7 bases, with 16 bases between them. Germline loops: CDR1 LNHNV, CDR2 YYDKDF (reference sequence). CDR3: CATSRDSGVPRNEQFF. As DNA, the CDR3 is TGTGCCACCAGCAGAGATAGTGGCGTCCCTAGGAATGAGCAGTTCTTC.

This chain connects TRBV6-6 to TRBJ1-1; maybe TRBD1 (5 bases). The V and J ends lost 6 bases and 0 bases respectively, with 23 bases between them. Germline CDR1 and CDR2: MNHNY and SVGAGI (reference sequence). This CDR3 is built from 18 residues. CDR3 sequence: CASSRGRGTGYMNTEAFF. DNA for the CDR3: TGTGCCAGCAGCCGAGGGAGGGGCACGGGTTACATGAACACTGAAGCTTTCTTT.

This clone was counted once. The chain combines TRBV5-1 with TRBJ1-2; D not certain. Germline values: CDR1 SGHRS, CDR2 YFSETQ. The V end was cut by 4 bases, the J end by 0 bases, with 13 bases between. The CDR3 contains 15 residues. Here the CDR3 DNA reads TGCGCCAGCAGCCCAGGCCAACCAGCTAACTATGGCTACACCTTC. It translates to CASSPGQPANYGYTF.